Listed here is a single TCR beta chain. Profiled with immunoSEQ multiplex PCR; TCRdb holds only in-frame clones, not every one. The sample shows about 60,000 clones, around 79% of them seen only once. CDR3 length: 13 amino acids. The V and J ends lost 4 bases and 2 bases respectively, with 9 bases between them. CDR1 and CDR2 (germline): SGHRS, YFSETQ. Single viable CD3+CD4+CD8-CD45RO+ cells were sorted as the memory CD4+ T cells. Serostatus was set by detecting CMV pp150, pp28, p38, p52 IgG. The source of the sample is a study of memory CD4+ T cells and cytomegalovirus serostatus. This TCR was recovered from an adult in good health and CMV-seropositive. What was sequenced was memory CD4+ T cells from blood. This chain joins TRBV5-1 and TRBJ2-5; possible D gene TRBD1, 5 bases. The CDR3: CASSAGHQETQYF. The CDR3 bases are TGCGCCAGCAGCGCCGGACATCAAGAGACCCAGTACTTC.